This T cell receptor beta chain was retrieved from a study of T cells in Graves' hyperthyroidism and ophthalmopathy. General observations from the study: Most thyroid clonotypes that were expanded above 0.001 also turned up in blood.

The source material, RNA transcripts, was used to amplify TCR beta CDR3 regions. A first-round RT-PCR of the TCR CDR3 used the HTBI primer set. MiXCR, applied by TCRdb to the multiplex PCR reads, yields one record per CDR3 protein. The sample records 540,000 or so distinct CDR3 sequences, less than 20% being singletons. This clonotype was seen ten or more times. Its antigen is unknown. V lost 5 bases to trimming and J lost 1 base, with 14 bases between them. The CDR3 contains 15 residues. Per the germline V gene, CDR1 is LGHNT and CDR2 is FRNRAP. The chain combines TRBV12-5 with TRBJ1-1, with D unclear. Source material: blood. This sequence was found in a woman aged 25 to 45 with Graves' hyperthyroidism. This CDR3 reads CASGPLPRENTEAFF. CDR3 sequence (DNA): TGTGCTAGTGGTCCCCTGCCCCGTGAGAACACTGAAGCTTTCTTT.